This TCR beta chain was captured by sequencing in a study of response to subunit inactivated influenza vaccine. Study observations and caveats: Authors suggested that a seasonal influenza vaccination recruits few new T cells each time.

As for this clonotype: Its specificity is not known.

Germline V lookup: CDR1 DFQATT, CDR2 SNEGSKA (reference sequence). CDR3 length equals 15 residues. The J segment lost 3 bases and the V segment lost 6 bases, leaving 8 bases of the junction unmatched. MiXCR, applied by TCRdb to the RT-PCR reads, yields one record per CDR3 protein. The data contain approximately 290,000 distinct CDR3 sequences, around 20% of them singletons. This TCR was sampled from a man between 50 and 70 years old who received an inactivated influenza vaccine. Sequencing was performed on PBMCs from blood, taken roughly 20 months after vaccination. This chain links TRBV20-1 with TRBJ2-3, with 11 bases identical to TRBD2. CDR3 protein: CSALETSGVTDTQYF. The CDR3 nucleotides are TGCAGTGCCCTCGAGACTAGCGGGGTGACAGATACGCAGTATTTT.